A single TCR beta chain is shown here with its context. Its cognate antigen is unknown. Trimming stripped 0 bases from V and 4 bases from J, with 17 bases between. Germline V gene lookup returns CDR1 SGHKS and CDR2 YYEKEE (reference sequence). The CDR3 contains 16 residues. As processed by the authors: Filtering of immunoSEQ junctional sequences could not match full-length read filtering. Profiled with immunoSEQ multiplex PCR; TCRdb holds only in-frame clones, not every one. The D gene and trimming were derived from the DNA, and the V and J assignments and clone size from that table. The top ten clones hold about 0.11% of a sample with hundreds of thousands of clones, roughly 95% of them seen once. This entry belongs to a study of shared clonotypes between healthy human individuals. About the research overall: Each donor had three CD4 naive, three CD4 memory, two CD8 naive and one CD8 memory plate.

Cells designated naive CD8 were CD45RO-negative and were positively selected for CCR7, with terminally differentiated effector memory CD45RA+ cells excluded. Study-wide results and limits: Clonotype sharing among donors was thought likely to change with sequencing depth.

The receptor's source is a woman aged 30 to 39 in good health. The chain recombines TRBV5-5 with TRBJ2-7; D perhaps matches TRBD2 (5 bases). Sequencing used naive CD8+ T cells sorted from blood. The CDR3 nucleotides are TGTGCCAGCAGCTTGGGTCAGGACTCACAAACGTACGAGCAGTACTTC. Amino acid sequence: CASSLGQDSQTYEQYF.